Detailed here is one TCR beta chain. The data belong to a study of long-term antiretroviral therapy in people with HIV. The CDR3 has 13 amino acids. Trimming removed 0 bases at V and 6 bases at J, with 11 bases between. Germline V gene data show CDR1 as GTSNPN and CDR2 as SVGIG (reference sequence). Researchers report immunoSEQ v3.0 was run at survey level. Clones were sequenced by immunoSEQ multiplex PCR, and TCRdb holds only the in-frame ones, with some missing. Counted here are 9,500 or so clones, 70% to 80% occurring once; the ten biggest clones make up around 20%. The rearrangement uses TRBV30 and TRBJ1-1, with D uncertain. The source of this sequence is a man between 35 and 55 years old with HIV. Here the sequenced sample was unsorted PBMCs, taken 1.8 years before starting antiretroviral therapy. CDR3: CAWSVLGSAEAFF. The CDR3 DNA follows: TGTGCCTGGAGTGTACTAGGAAGTGCTGAAGCTTTCTTT. The full variable domain, in which reference TRBV30 and TRBJ1-1 provide the parts outside the CDR3, is SQTIHQWPATLVQPVGSPLSLECTVEGTSNPNLYWYRQAAGRGLQLLFYSVGIGQISSEVPQNLSASRPQDRQFILSSKKLLLSDSGFYLCAWSVLGSAEAFFGQGTRLTVV.